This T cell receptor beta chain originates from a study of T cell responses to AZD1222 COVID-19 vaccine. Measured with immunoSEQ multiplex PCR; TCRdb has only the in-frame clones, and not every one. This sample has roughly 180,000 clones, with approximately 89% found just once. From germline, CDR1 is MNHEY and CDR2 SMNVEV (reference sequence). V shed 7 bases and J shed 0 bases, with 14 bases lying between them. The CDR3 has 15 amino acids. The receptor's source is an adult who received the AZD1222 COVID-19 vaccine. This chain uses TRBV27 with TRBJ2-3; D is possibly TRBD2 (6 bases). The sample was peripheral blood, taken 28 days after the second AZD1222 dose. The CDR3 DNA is TGTGCCAGCACCTCTAGCGCCTCTAGCACAGATACGCAGTATTTT. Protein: CASTSSASSTDTQYF.